The present TCR beta chain was sequenced within a study of T cell repertoires in cytomegalovirus infection. For the study at large: From public TCR beta signatures came an indication of both CMV infection and matching HLA type. Notes on the study in general: Using cumulative public TCR beta family frequency, the authors identified those who carried CMV together with the relevant HLA. CMV-specific TCR beta clonotypes restricted by HLA-C were the ones dominating the ex vivo response.

As regards this clonotype: The target antigen is unknown.

TCRdb redid the calling of the reads with MiXCR, one entry per CDR3 protein. This sample has about 440,000 distinct CDR3 sequences, with roughly 31% found just once. The CDR3 is 15 amino acids. Per germline, CDR1 LGHNA and CDR2 YNFKEQ. V lost 1 base and J lost 1, with 10 bases in between. The origin of this receptor is a human donor in good health (CMV status not recorded). Some clones in this sample may be carry-over from other donors' samples. The chain carries TRBV4-2 and TRBJ1-1, with D possibly matching TRBD1 (5 bases). Sequenced sample: PBMCs. The CDR3 protein is CASSQVGGSNTEAFF. For the CDR3, the DNA is TGTGCCAGCAGCCAAGTGGGGGGGTCGAACACTGAAGCTTTCTTT.